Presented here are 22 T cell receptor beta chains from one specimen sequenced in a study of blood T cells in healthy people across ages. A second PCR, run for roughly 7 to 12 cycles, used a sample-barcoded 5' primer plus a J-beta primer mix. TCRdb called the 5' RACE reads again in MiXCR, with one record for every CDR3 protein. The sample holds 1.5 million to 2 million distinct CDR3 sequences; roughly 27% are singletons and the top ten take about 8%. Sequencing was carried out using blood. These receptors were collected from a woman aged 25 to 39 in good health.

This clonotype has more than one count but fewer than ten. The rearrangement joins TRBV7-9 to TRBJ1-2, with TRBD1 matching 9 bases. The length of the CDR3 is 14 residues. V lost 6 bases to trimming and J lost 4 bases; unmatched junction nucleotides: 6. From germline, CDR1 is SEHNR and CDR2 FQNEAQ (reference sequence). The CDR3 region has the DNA TGTGCCAGCAGACCCGGGACAGGGATCTATGGCTACACCTTC. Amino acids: CASRPGTGIYGYTF.

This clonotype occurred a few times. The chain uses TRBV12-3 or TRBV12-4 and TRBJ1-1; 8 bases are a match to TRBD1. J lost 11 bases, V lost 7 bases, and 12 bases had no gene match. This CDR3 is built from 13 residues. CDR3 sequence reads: CASILTGESGAFF. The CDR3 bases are TGTGCCAGCATCTTGACAGGGGAATCGGGGGCTTTCTTT.

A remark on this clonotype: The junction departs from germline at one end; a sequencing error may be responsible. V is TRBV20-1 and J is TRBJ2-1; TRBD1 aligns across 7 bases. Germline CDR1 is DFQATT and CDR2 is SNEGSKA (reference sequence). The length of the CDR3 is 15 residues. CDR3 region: CIASPTGDLYNEQFF. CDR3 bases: TGCATTGCTAGCCCCACAGGGGACCTCTACAATGAGCAGTTCTTC.

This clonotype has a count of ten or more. The DNA for the CDR3 is TGTGCCACCAGTGATTTCCCCCCTCGGAATGAGCAGTTCTTC. It encodes CATSDFPPRNEQFF. The chain recombines TRBV24-1 with TRBJ2-1; no firm D call. The CDR3 contains 14 residues. CDR1 is KGHDR and CDR2 is SFDVKD in the germline V gene. V shed 1 base and J shed 7 bases, with 10 bases lying between them.

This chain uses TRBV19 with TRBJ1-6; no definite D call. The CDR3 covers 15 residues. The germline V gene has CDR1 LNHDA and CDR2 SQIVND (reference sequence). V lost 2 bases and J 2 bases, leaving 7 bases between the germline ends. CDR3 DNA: TGTGCCAGTAGTATAACCCTGACCTATAATTCACCCCTCCACTTT. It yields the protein CASSITLTYNSPLHF.

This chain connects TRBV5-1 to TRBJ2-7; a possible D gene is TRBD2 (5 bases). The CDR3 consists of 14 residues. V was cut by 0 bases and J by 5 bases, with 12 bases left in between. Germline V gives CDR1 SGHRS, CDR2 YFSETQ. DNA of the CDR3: TGCGCCAGCAGCTTGGTCGGGGAATGGAACGAGCAGTACTTC. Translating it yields CASSLVGEWNEQYF.

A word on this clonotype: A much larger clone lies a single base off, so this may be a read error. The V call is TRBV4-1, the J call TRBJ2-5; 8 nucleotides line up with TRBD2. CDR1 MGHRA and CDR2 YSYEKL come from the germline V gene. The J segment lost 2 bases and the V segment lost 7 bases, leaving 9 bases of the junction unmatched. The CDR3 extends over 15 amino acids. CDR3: CASNFSGGAQETQYF. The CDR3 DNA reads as TGCGCCAGCAACTTCAGCGGGGGAGCGCAAGAGACCCAGTACTTC.

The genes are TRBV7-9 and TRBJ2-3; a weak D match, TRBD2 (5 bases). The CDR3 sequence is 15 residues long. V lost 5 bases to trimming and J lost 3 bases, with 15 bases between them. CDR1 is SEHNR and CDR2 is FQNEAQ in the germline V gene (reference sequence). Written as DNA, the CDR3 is TGTGCCAGCAGCCCGGTTGGGCGGGCGACAGATACGCAGTATTTT. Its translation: CASSPVGRATDTQYF.

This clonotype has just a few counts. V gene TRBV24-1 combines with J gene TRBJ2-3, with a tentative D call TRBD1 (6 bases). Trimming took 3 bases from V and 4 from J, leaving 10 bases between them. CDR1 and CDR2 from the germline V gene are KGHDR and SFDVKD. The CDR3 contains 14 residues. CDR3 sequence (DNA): TGTGCCACCAGTGATCCCAGGGGCGCAGATACGCAGTATTTT. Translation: CATSDPRGADTQYF.

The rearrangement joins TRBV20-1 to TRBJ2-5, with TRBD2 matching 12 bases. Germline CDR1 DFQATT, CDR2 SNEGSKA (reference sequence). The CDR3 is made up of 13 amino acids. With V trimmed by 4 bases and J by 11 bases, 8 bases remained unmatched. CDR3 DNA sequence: TGCAGTGCTAAGACTAGCGGGGGATATGAGCAGTACTTC. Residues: CSAKTSGGYEQYF.

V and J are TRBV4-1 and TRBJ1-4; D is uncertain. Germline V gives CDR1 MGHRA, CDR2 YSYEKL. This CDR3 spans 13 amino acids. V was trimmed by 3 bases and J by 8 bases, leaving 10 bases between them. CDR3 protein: CASSHAREEKLFF. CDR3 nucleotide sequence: TGCGCCAGCAGCCATGCAAGAGAGGAAAAACTGTTTTTT.

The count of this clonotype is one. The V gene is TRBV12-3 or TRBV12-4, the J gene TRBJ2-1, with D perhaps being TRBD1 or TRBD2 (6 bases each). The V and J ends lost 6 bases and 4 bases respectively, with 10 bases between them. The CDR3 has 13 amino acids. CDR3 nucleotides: TGTGCCAGCAGACCGGGGGCGTACAATGAGCAGTTCTTC. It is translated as CASRPGAYNEQFF.

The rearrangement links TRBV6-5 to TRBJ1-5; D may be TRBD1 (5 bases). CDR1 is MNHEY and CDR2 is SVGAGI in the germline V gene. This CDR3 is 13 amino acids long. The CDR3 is CTTGQDSNQPQHF. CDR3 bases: TGTACAACTGGACAAGATAGCAATCAGCCCCAGCATTTT.

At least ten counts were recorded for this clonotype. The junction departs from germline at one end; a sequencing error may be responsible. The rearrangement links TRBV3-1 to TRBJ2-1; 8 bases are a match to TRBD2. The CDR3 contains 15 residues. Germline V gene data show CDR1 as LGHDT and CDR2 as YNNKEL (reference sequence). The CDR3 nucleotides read TGTGCCAGCAGTCAAGGACTAGCAACCTACAATGAGCAGTTCTTC. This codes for CASSQGLATYNEQFF.

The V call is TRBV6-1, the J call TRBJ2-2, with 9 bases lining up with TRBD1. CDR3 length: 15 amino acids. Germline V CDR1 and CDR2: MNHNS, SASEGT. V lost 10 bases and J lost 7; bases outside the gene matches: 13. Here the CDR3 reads CAIHRGLAGYGELFF. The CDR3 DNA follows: TGTGCCATCCACAGGGGGCTCGCGGGATACGGGGAGCTGTTTTTT.

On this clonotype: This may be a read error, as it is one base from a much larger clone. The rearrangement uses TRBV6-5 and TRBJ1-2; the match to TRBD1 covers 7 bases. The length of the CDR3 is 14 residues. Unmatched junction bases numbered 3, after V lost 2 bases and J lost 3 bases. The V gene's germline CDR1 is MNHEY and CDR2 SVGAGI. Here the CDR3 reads CASSYDREDYGYTF. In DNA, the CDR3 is TGTGCCAGCAGTTACGACAGGGAAGACTATGGCTACACCTTC.

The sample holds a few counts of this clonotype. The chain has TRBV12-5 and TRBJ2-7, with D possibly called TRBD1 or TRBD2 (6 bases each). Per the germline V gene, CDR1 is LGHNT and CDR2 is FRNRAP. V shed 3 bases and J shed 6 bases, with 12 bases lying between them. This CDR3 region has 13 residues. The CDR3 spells CASGFYGGGEQYF. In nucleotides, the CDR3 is TGTGCTAGTGGTTTCTACGGGGGCGGCGAGCAGTACTTC.

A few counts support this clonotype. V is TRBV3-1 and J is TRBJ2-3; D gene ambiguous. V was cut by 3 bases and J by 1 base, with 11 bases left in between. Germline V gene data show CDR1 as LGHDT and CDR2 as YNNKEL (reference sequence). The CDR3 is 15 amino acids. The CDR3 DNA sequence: TGTGCCAGCAGCCAGGAGTCGGCGCGCACAGATACGCAGTATTTT. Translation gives CASSQESARTDTQYF.

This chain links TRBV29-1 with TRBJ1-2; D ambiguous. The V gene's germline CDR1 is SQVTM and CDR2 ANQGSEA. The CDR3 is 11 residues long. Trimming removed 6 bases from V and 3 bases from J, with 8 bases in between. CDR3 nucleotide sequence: TGCAGCGTAACCCGTCACTATGGCTACACCTTC. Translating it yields CSVTRHYGYTF.

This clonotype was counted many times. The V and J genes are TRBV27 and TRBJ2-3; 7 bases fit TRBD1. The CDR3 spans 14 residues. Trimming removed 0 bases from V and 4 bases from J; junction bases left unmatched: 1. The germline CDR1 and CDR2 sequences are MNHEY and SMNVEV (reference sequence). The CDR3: CASSLSQGADTQYF. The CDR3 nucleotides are TGTGCCAGCAGTTTATCCCAGGGGGCAGATACGCAGTATTTT.

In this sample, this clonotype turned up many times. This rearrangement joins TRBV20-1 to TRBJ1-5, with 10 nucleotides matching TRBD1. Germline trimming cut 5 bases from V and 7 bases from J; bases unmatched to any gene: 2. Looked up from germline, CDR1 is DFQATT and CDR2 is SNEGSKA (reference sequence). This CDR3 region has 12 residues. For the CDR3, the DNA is TGCAGTGCTCGGACAGGGGGACAGCCCCAGCATTTT. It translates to CSARTGGQPQHF.

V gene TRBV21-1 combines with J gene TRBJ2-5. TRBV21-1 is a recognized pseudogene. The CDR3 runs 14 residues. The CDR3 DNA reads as TGTGCCAGCAGCAAAGAAGAAAGGTCATCGACCCAGTACTTC. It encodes CASSKEERSSTQYF.